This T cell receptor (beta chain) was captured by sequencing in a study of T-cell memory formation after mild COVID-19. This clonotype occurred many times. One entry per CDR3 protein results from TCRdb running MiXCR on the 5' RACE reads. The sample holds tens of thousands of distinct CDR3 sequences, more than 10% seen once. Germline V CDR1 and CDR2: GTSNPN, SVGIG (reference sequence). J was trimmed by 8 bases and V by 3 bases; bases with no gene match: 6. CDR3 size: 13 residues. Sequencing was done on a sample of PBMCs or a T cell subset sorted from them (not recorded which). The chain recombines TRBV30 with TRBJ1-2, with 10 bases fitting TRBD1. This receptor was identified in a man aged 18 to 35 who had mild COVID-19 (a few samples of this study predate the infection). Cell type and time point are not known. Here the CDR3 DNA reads TGTGCCTGGAGCGCCGGACAGGGGGGAGGCTACACCTTC. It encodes CAWSAGQGGGYTF.